A single sample gave rise to the 6 T cell receptor beta chains below, sequenced in a study of T cells in localized non-small cell lung cancer. Measured with immunoSEQ multiplex PCR; TCRdb has only the in-frame clones, and not every one. The sample consists of around 41,000 clones, about 85% of them appearing once. Sample: peripheral blood, taken before any cancer treatment. The receptor source for this set is a woman aged 18 to 55 with stage III lung adenocarcinoma.

V gene TRBV5-1 combines with J gene TRBJ2-5; D not resolved. V lost 0 bases to trimming and J lost 4 bases, with 4 bases between them. The V gene's germline CDR1 is SGHRS and CDR2 YFSETQ. This CDR3 is 12 amino acids long. The CDR3 is CASSLESETQYF. CDR3 coding DNA: TGCGCCAGCAGCTTGGAGTCAGAGACCCAGTACTTC.

The CDR3 loop is CASSQDMTKTYEQYF. CDR3 coding DNA: TGTGCCAGCAGTCAAGATATGACTAAAACCTACGAGCAGTACTTC. The chain joins TRBV6-6 to TRBJ2-7, with TRBD2 as a possible D gene (5 bases). V lost 5 bases and J lost 2, with 16 bases in between. CDR1 is MNHNY and CDR2 is SVGAGI in the germline V gene (reference sequence). The CDR3 covers 15 residues.

The CDR3 loop is CASSFEAGGPTDTQYF. CDR3 bases: TGTGCCAGCAGCTTTGAGGCGGGGGGGCCGACAGATACGCAGTATTTT. The J gene is TRBJ2-3, the V gene TRBV7-3; 9 bases are a match to TRBD2. Trimming at V came to 3 bases and at J to 3 bases, leaving 7 bases not matched to a gene. CDR3 length equals 16 residues. CDR1 and CDR2 from the germline V gene are SGHTA and FQGTGA.

This chain connects TRBV7-3 to TRBJ2-1; possible D gene TRBD2, 7 bases. Germline-derived CDR1 and CDR2 are SGHTA and FQGTGA. The CDR3 loop spans 18 amino acids. Trimming stripped 1 base from V and 5 bases from J, with 21 bases between. CDR3 amino acids: CASSLIPPRAGANNEQFF. In DNA, the CDR3 is TGTGCCAGCAGCTTAATCCCCCCTAGGGCGGGGGCCAACAATGAGCAGTTCTTC.

This clone was counted once. The rearrangement joins TRBV2 to TRBJ2-1; 12 nucleotides line up with TRBD2. Germline V gene lookup returns CDR1 SNHLY and CDR2 FYNNEI. There are 16 residues in the CDR3. The junction had 7 bases not matched to a gene; V was cut back by 5 bases and J by 5 bases. Here the CDR3 reads CASSSRTSGAHNEQFF. The CDR3 DNA sequence: TGTGCCAGCAGTTCCAGGACTAGCGGGGCCCACAATGAGCAGTTCTTC.

V gene TRBV6-1 combines with J gene TRBJ2-7; D is possibly TRBD1 (6 bases). Germline-derived CDR1 and CDR2 are MNHNS and SASEGT. The CDR3 extends over 14 amino acids. Trimming cost V 4 bases and J 4 bases, with 14 bases left between them. CDR3 bases: TGTGCCAGCAGTGCCCGGGACATTTTATACGAGCAGTACTTC. Its protein product is CASSARDILYEQYF.